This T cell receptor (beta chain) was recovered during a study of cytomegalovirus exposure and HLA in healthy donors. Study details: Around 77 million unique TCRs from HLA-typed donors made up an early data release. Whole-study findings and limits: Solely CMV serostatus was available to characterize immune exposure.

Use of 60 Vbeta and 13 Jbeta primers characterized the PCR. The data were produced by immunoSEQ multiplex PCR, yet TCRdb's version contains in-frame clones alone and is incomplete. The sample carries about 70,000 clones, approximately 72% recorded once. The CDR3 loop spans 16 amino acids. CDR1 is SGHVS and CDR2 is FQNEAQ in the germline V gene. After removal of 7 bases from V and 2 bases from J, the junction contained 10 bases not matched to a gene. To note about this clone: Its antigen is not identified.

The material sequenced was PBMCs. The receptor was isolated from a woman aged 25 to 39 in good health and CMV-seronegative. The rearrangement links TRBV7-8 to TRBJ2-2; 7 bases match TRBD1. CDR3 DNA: TGTGCCAGCACCAAATCCAGGGGGATTAACACCGGGGAGCTGTTTTTT. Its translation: CASTKSRGINTGELFF. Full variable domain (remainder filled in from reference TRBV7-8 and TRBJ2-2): GAGVSQSPRYKVAKRGQDVALRCDPISGHVSLFWYQQALGQGPEFLTYFQNEAQLDKSGLPSDRFFAERPEGSVSTLKIQRTQQEDSAVYLCASTKSRGINTGELFFGEGSRLTVL.